One sample yielded the 18 T cell receptor beta chains listed below, sequenced in a study of blood T cell repertoires in COVID-19. Assay used: immunoSEQ multiplex PCR; TCRdb lists only in-frame clones, some missing. The sample contains tens of thousands of clones, approximately 79% of which appear only once. The sample taken for sequencing was peripheral blood. These receptors came from a human donor in a cohort sampled during active COVID-19.

This clone was observed a single time. The chain carries TRBV24-1 and TRBJ2-6; D remains ambiguous. V was clipped by 3 bases and J by 0 bases, with 11 bases between them. The CDR3 has 17 amino acids. Germline CDR1 is KGHDR and CDR2 is SFDVKD. The CDR3 sequence: CATSDRNSPSGANVLTF. CDR3 DNA: TGTGCCACCAGTGATAGGAACAGCCCCTCTGGGGCCAACGTCCTGACTTTC.

This clone was recorded once. The V gene is TRBV30, the J gene TRBJ1-6, with D maybe TRBD1 (6 bases). The length of the CDR3 is 11 residues. The germline V and J ends were trimmed by 2 bases and 11 bases, with 7 bases remaining between them. Germline values: CDR1 GTSNPN, CDR2 SVGIG (reference sequence). The CDR3 DNA reads as TGTGCCTGGAGTCAGGGGCCACCCCTCCACTTT. This codes for CAWSQGPPLHF.

The chain combines TRBV13 with TRBJ2-3, with 10 bases identical to TRBD2. V trimming: 0 bases; J trimming: 0 bases; junction bases outside the gene matches: 6. Per the germline V gene, CDR1 is PRHDT and CDR2 is FYEKMQ (reference sequence). The CDR3 runs 18 residues. The CDR3 DNA sequence: TGTGCCAGCAGCTTAGGCACTAGCGGGACACCTAGCACAGATACGCAGTATTTT. It codes for CASSLGTSGTPSTDTQYF. Combining the CDR3 with reference TRBV13 and TRBJ2-3 gives the whole variable domain AAGVIQSPRHLIKEKRETATLKCYPIPRHDTVYWYQQGPGQDPQFLISFYEKMQSDKGSIPDRFSAQQFSDYHSELNMSSLELGDSALYFCASSLGTSGTPSTDTQYFGPGTRLTVL.

The chain combines TRBV28 with TRBJ2-5, with a possible D match to TRBD1 (6 bases). The CDR3 is 12 amino acids. The V gene's germline CDR1 is MDHEN and CDR2 SYDVKM. V lost 10 bases and J 5 bases, leaving 14 bases between the germline ends. The CDR3 loop is CATEQGVETQYF. CDR3 coding DNA: TGTGCCACGGAACAGGGTGTCGAGACCCAGTACTTC.

The chain joins TRBV3-1 (or the pseudogene TRBV3-2) to TRBJ2-1; no reliable D call. V was trimmed by 4 bases and J by 4 bases, leaving 8 bases between them. CDR1 and CDR2 from the germline V gene are LGHDT and YNNKEL (reference sequence). This CDR3 spans 13 amino acids. CDR3 nucleotide sequence: TGTGCCAGCAGCCCTCCCGGTTACAATGAGCAGTTCTTC. Translating it yields CASSPPGYNEQFF.

This clone has just a few counts. The CDR3 bases are TGTGCCAGCAGCCCGGGACTAGCGGGAGTAAGCAATGAGCAGTTCTTC. It yields the protein CASSPGLAGVSNEQFF. The rearrangement links TRBV5-6 to TRBJ2-1, with TRBD2 matching 14 bases. Germline CDR1 is SGHDT and CDR2 is YYEEEE. This CDR3 spans 16 amino acids. V lost 4 bases to trimming and J lost 6 bases; unmatched junction nucleotides: 6. The variable domain in full, with the rest retrieved from reference TRBV5-6 and TRBJ2-1, is DAGVTQSPTHLIKTRGQQVTLRCSPKSGHDTVSWYQQALGQGPQFIFQYYEEEERQRGNFPDRFSGHQFPNYSSELNVNALLLGDSALYLCASSPGLAGVSNEQFFGPGTRLTVL.

V gene TRBV20-1 combines with J gene TRBJ2-7, with D uncertain. Germline CDR1 is DFQATT and CDR2 is SNEGSKA (reference sequence). This CDR3 region has 11 residues. V lost 2 bases and J lost 4, with 6 bases in between. CDR3 loop: CSARTGYEQYF. The CDR3 region has the DNA TGCAGTGCTAGAACGGGTTACGAGCAGTACTTC.

The chain is built from TRBV4-3 and TRBJ1-1, with a possible D match to TRBD1 (5 bases). Per germline, CDR1 LGHNA and CDR2 YSLEER. V dropped 2 bases and J dropped 8 bases, with 21 bases sitting between them. The CDR3 has 16 amino acids. CDR3 in DNA: TGCGCCAGCAGCCAAACGGACATCTTCTTAGTGGGGGAAGCTTTCTTT. Encoded protein: CASSQTDIFLVGEAFF.

This chain links TRBV28 with TRBJ1-1; tentative D call: TRBD1 (6 bases). This CDR3 has 14 residues. CDR1 and CDR2 (germline): MDHEN, SYDVKM. Trimming removed 5 bases from V and 9 bases from J, with 19 bases in between. CDR3 in DNA: TGTGCCAGCAGTATACTTATGGGGGCAGGACAAGCTTTCTTT. Amino acid sequence: CASSILMGAGQAFF.

V is TRBV29-1 and J is TRBJ1-1; 7 nucleotides match TRBD1. Trimming took 1 base from V and 10 from J; bases not matched to a gene: 3. Germline lookup yields CDR1 SQVTM and CDR2 ANQGSEA. CDR3 length: 11 amino acids. The CDR3 DNA reads TGCAGCGTTGAAGTCAGGACAGGAGCTTTCTTT. It encodes CSVEVRTGAFF.

The chain has TRBV3-1 (or the pseudogene TRBV3-2) and TRBJ2-1; 9 bases are shared with TRBD1. Per germline, CDR1 LGHDT and CDR2 YNNKEL (reference sequence). This CDR3 region has 16 residues. V shed 4 bases and J 4 bases; nucleotides not matched to a gene: 8. The CDR3 DNA is TGTGCCAGCAGCCTTAGTGACAGGGGGGATTACAATGAGCAGTTCTTC. The encoded protein is CASSLSDRGDYNEQFF.

This clone is categorized as medium-sized. The DNA of the CDR3 is TGCGCCAGCAGCCCAACAGGGACGTCTGGAAACACCATATATTTT. Encoded protein: CASSPTGTSGNTIYF. The chain joins TRBV4-1 to TRBJ1-3, with D possibly being TRBD1 (6 bases). CDR1 is MGHRA and CDR2 is YSYEKL in the germline V gene. V lost 4 bases to trimming and J lost 1 base, with 11 bases between them. CDR3 length equals 15 residues.

The chain employs TRBV7-9 and TRBJ2-7; 7 nucleotides match TRBD1. CDR1 SEHNR and CDR2 FQNEAQ come from the germline V gene (reference sequence). The CDR3 runs 13 residues. J lost 3 bases, V lost 5 bases, and 4 bases had no gene match. CDR3 in DNA: TGTGCCAGCAGCCCCGGGACAGTCTACGAGCAGTACTTC. It encodes CASSPGTVYEQYF.

J is TRBJ2-5 and V is TRBV7-6, with 10 bases that match TRBD1. After removal of 5 bases from V and 7 bases from J, the junction contained 13 bases not matched to a gene. The CDR3 is made up of 16 amino acids. Germline assignment: CDR1 SGHVS and CDR2 FNYEAQ. CDR3 amino acids: CASSQGDGQGGSTQYF. As DNA, the CDR3 is TGTGCCAGCAGCCAAGGGGACGGACAGGGGGGTTCGACCCAGTACTTC. Combining the CDR3 with reference TRBV7-6 and TRBJ2-5 gives the whole variable domain GAGVSQSPRYKVTKRGQDVALRCDPISGHVSLYWYRQALGQGPEFLTYFNYEAQQDKSGLPNDRFSAERPEGSISTLTIQRTEQRDSAMYRCASSQGDGQGGSTQYFGPGTRLLVL.

The CDR3 region is CASSLLGDENTGELFF. The CDR3 coding sequence is TGTGCCAGCAGCTTGCTAGGCGACGAGAACACCGGGGAGCTGTTTTTT. The V gene is TRBV5-6, the J gene TRBJ2-2; no clear D. Germline CDR1 is SGHDT and CDR2 is YYEEEE. The length of the CDR3 is 16 residues. Trimming pared 1 base from V and 1 base from J, leaving 11 bases between.

The chain uses TRBV30 and TRBJ2-7; D is perhaps TRBD1 (6 bases). This CDR3 comprises 13 residues. The ends were cut back, 2 bases at V and 6 bases at J, with 14 bases in the middle. The germline V gene has CDR1 GTSNPN and CDR2 SVGIG (reference sequence). The CDR3 protein is CAWSSGGHAEQYF. The CDR3 DNA reads TGTGCCTGGAGTTCTGGGGGCCACGCCGAGCAGTACTTC.

The rearrangement joins TRBV15 to TRBJ1-2; a possible D gene is TRBD1 (5 bases). This CDR3 spans 12 amino acids. The germline V and J ends were trimmed by 2 bases and 6 bases, with 7 bases remaining between them. Germline V gives CDR1 LNHNV, CDR2 YYDKDF (reference sequence). This CDR3 is CATSRTGDGYTF. The CDR3 DNA is TGTGCCACCAGCAGAACAGGCGATGGCTACACCTTC.

The chain combines TRBV7-9 with TRBJ2-2; 7 bases line up with TRBD1. After removal of 4 bases from V and 1 base from J, the junction contained 6 bases not matched to a gene. Germline loops: CDR1 SEHNR, CDR2 FQNEAQ (reference sequence). The CDR3 covers 16 residues. CDR3 in amino acids: CASSSARTGNTGELFF. The CDR3 DNA follows: TGTGCCAGCAGCTCCGCCAGGACAGGGAACACCGGGGAGCTGTTTTTT.